This TCR beta chain comes out of a study of beta chain features in type 1 diabetes. The sample holds a few counts of this clone. The investigators reverse transcribed all of the isolated RNA, so they sequenced expressed TCRB transcripts. This table comes from immunoSEQ multiplex PCR, and its TCRdb copy is limited to in-frame clones, with some not included. The table includes a few hundred thousand clones, roughly 9.6% detected once. The V gene end was trimmed by 5 bases and the J gene end by 2 bases; junction bases not matched to a gene: 10. The CDR3 length is 16 residues. Germline assignment: CDR1 GTSNPN and CDR2 SVGIG (reference sequence).

The sequenced material came from naive CD4+ T cells from blood. This chain connects TRBV30 to TRBJ2-3; 10 nucleotides match TRBD2. The sequence was collected from a woman under 30 in good health. The CDR3 DNA reads TGTGCCTGGCTACGGGCTAGCGGGAGAAACACAGATACGCAGTATTTT. It specifies CAWLRASGRNTDTQYF.